What follows are 18 T cell receptor beta chains derived from one specimen sequenced in a study of T-cell memory formation after mild COVID-19. TCRdb itself ran the 5' RACE reads through MiXCR, one entry per CDR3 protein. The table lists some 190,000 distinct CDR3 sequences, around 20% of them singletons. The sample consisted of PBMCs or a T cell subset sorted from them (not recorded which). All receptors come from an adult woman who had mild COVID-19 (a few samples of this study predate the infection). Cell type and time point are not known.

This clonotype was counted ten times or more. The chain employs TRBV6-5 and TRBJ2-2; D gene uncertain. The CDR3 is 17 residues long. The germline CDR1 and CDR2 sequences are MNHEY and SVGAGI. Trimming cost V 3 bases and J 5 bases, with 19 bases left between them. Here the CDR3 reads CASSYHYPSVGTGELFF. As DNA, the CDR3 is TGTGCCAGCAGTTATCACTACCCGAGTGTCGGGACCGGGGAGCTGTTTTTT.

The genes are TRBV5-1 and TRBJ2-3; 8 bases match TRBD2. V was pared by 5 bases and J by 6 bases, with 5 bases of the junction left unmatched. Germline loops: CDR1 SGHRS, CDR2 YFSETQ. The CDR3 is 13 residues long. The CDR3 protein is CASSSGVADTQYF. The CDR3 DNA is TGCGCCAGCAGTAGCGGGGTAGCTGATACGCAGTATTTT.

This clonotype appeared a few times. The chain is built from TRBV5-1 and TRBJ2-7, with a weak D call TRBD1 (5 bases). The V end lost 3 bases, the J end lost 5 bases, and 12 bases lay between the germline ends. The length of the CDR3 is 13 residues. The V gene's germline CDR1 is SGHRS and CDR2 YFSETQ. The CDR3 DNA reads TGCGCCAGCAGCTCCCTGCAGGGTCACGAGCAGTACTTC. As protein: CASSSLQGHEQYF.

The chain employs TRBV11-2 and TRBJ2-5; 9 bases line up with TRBD2. V was pared by 2 bases and J by 5 bases, with 3 bases of the junction left unmatched. The CDR3 sequence is 14 residues long. Germline CDR1 and CDR2: SGHAT and FQNNGV. The CDR3 spells CASSLNSGGETQYF. CDR3 in DNA: TGTGCCAGCAGCTTAAATAGCGGGGGTGAGACCCAGTACTTC. The whole variable domain, remainder taken from reference TRBV11-2 and TRBJ2-5, is EAGVAQSPRYKIIEKRQSVAFWCNPISGHATLYWYQQILGQGPKLLIQFQNNGVVDDSQLPKDRFSAERLKGVDSTLKIQPAKLEDSAVYLCASSLNSGGETQYFGPGTRLLVL.

This chain connects TRBV5-1 to TRBJ1-1; D unresolved. Germline values: CDR1 SGHRS, CDR2 YFSETQ. Trimming took 4 bases from V and 0 from J, leaving 10 bases between them. This CDR3 spans 14 amino acids. The CDR3 DNA reads TGCGCCAGCAGCATTAATAATATGAACACTGAAGCTTTCTTT. As protein: CASSINNMNTEAFF.

This chain uses TRBV10-3 with TRBJ2-1; 11 bases map to TRBD2. The CDR3 covers 16 residues. The germline V gene encodes CDR1 ENHRY and CDR2 SYGVKD. Unmatched junction bases numbered 3, after V lost 2 bases and J lost 3 bases. The CDR3 DNA reads TGTGCCATCAGTGAGACGACTAGCGGGATCTACAATGAGCAGTTCTTC. It yields the protein CAISETTSGIYNEQFF.

The chain is built from TRBV7-2 and TRBJ1-3, with TRBD1 matching over 8 bases. This CDR3 spans 15 amino acids. Germline V CDR1 and CDR2: SGHTA, FQGNSA. The J segment lost 0 bases and the V segment lost 6 bases, leaving 4 bases of the junction unmatched. This CDR3 is CASRRDRGSGNTIYF. In nucleotides, the CDR3 is TGTGCCAGCAGACGAGACAGGGGCTCTGGAAACACCATATATTTT.

The gene calls are TRBV6-2 or TRBV6-3 and TRBJ2-3, with D possibly being TRBD1 (6 bases). The CDR3 covers 14 residues. Germline V gives CDR1 MNHEY, CDR2 SVGEGT. Trimming stripped 6 bases from V and 6 bases from J, with 16 bases between. CDR3 DNA sequence: TGTGCCAGCAGAGTAACAGGGATTGCGGATACGCAGTATTTT. Its protein product is CASRVTGIADTQYF.

This chain joins TRBV11-3 and TRBJ2-2; D could derive from TRBD1 or TRBD2 (5 bases each). Germline values: CDR1 SGHNT, CDR2 YENEEA. This CDR3 spans 15 amino acids. Trimming took 6 bases from V and 4 from J, leaving 15 bases between them. The CDR3 protein is CASSLGERFTGELFF. The CDR3 region has the DNA TGTGCCAGCAGTTTGGGGGAGCGGTTCACCGGGGAGCTGTTTTTT.

This clonotype was observed a single time. The V gene is TRBV20-1, the J gene TRBJ1-1; perhaps TRBD1 as D (5 bases). Per the germline V gene, CDR1 is DFQATT and CDR2 is SNEGSKA (reference sequence). CDR3 length equals 13 residues. Between the trimmed V and J ends, which lost 3 bases and 1 base, there was a span of 9 bases. CDR3 sequence: CSASLTANTEAFF. CDR3 DNA: TGCAGTGCTAGTTTGACAGCGAACACTGAAGCTTTCTTT.

The V gene is TRBV15, the J gene TRBJ2-1, with D perhaps matching TRBD2 (6 bases). Germline-derived CDR1 and CDR2 are LNHNV and YYDKDF (reference sequence). This CDR3 comprises 16 residues. Trimming left V 7 bases short and J 7 bases short, with 23 bases between. In DNA form, the CDR3 reads TGTGCCACCATGCCAGGTGGGGGGAATTCGGGGAATGAGCAGTTCTTC. Translating it yields CATMPGGGNSGNEQFF. Together with reference TRBV15 and TRBJ2-1, the CDR3 gives the full variable domain: DAMVIQNPRYQVTQFGKPVTLSCSQTLNHNVMYWYQQKSSQAPKLLFHYYDKDFNNEADTPDNFQSRRPNTSFCFLDIRSPGLGDTAMYLCATMPGGGNSGNEQFFGPGTRLTVL.

The chain is built from TRBV20-1 and TRBJ2-7; D remains ambiguous. Germline CDR1 reads DFQATT; CDR2 reads SNEGSKA (reference sequence). V lost 1 base, J lost 1 base, and 5 bases lay in between. The CDR3 runs 12 residues. CDR3 region: CSARGMSYEQYF. The CDR3 nucleotides are TGCAGTGCTAGAGGGATGTCCTACGAGCAGTACTTC.

The sample holds a few counts of this clonotype. This chain connects TRBV5-1 to TRBJ2-2; D is possibly TRBD1 (6 bases). The V gene lost 0 bases and the J gene lost 3 bases, with 9 bases spanning the gap. The CDR3 totals 15 residues. CDR1 and CDR2 from the germline V gene are SGHRS and YFSETQ. The CDR3 bases are TGCGCCAGCAGCTTGGAAACAGGGTACACCGGGGAGCTGTTTTTT. It specifies CASSLETGYTGELFF.

This clonotype was counted between two and nine times. The chain uses TRBV12-3 or TRBV12-4 and TRBJ1-2, with D possibly TRBD1 on 5 matching bases. Trimming removed 6 bases at V and 5 bases at J, with 13 bases between. The CDR3 spans 13 residues. In nucleotides, the CDR3 is TGTGCCAGCAGCGACGACAGTCGGTATGGCTACACCTTC. Translating it yields CASSDDSRYGYTF.

V gene TRBV20-1 combines with J gene TRBJ1-1; D perhaps matches TRBD1 (6 bases). Per germline, CDR1 DFQATT and CDR2 SNEGSKA (reference sequence). V was trimmed by 4 bases and J by 10 bases, leaving 10 bases between them. CDR3 length equals 10 residues. CDR3 DNA: TGCAGTGCTACCCGGGGGCCAGCTTTCTTT. Its translation: CSATRGPAFF.

The J gene is TRBJ1-3, the V gene TRBV5-1; D is ambiguous. This CDR3 has 16 residues. V was trimmed by 0 bases and J by 0 bases, leaving 10 bases between them. Germline V gene lookup returns CDR1 SGHRS and CDR2 YFSETQ. For the CDR3, the DNA is TGCGCCAGCAGCTTGGAGAGGGTTAGCTCTGGAAACACCATATATTTT. Its protein product is CASSLERVSSGNTIYF.

The J gene is TRBJ2-5, the V gene TRBV7-9; TRBD2 is a possible D gene (5 bases). Trimming removed 1 base at V and 5 bases at J, with 14 bases between. The germline gives CDR1 SEHNR, CDR2 FQNEAQ (reference sequence). CDR3 length: 15 amino acids. The CDR3 DNA follows: TGTGCCAGCAGCTTAGAGCAGCTAGCCGGGGAGACCCAGTACTTC. Residues: CASSLEQLAGETQYF.

This clonotype has just a few counts. The gene calls are TRBV10-3 and TRBJ2-3; 9 bases map to TRBD2. Germline trimming cut 8 bases from V and 1 base from J; bases unmatched to any gene: 7. Germline values: CDR1 ENHRY, CDR2 SYGVKD. The length of the CDR3 is 15 residues. The DNA of the CDR3 is TGTGCCATCCGCTTAGCGGGGGACGGCACAGATACGCAGTATTTT. Protein product: CAIRLAGDGTDTQYF.